This T cell receptor beta chain emerged from a study of T cells in Graves' hyperthyroidism and ophthalmopathy. Only a few counts were recorded for this clonotype. The V end was cut by 0 bases, the J end by 4 bases, with 15 bases between. Germline V gives CDR1 DFQATT, CDR2 SNEGSKA (reference sequence). This CDR3 region has 15 residues. Researchers took RNA transcripts and amplified the TCR beta CDR3 regions from them. A first-round RT-PCR of the TCR CDR3 used the HTBI primer set. Each CDR3 protein is one row after TCRdb ran MiXCR on the multiplex PCR reads. The sample comprises under 400,000 distinct CDR3 sequences, roughly a fifth of which are singletons, and around half rests with the top ten.

The sequence came from a woman in her fifties or sixties with Graves' hyperthyroidism. The chain is built from TRBV20-1 and TRBJ1-2; a possible D gene is TRBD1 (5 bases). Sample: blood. CDR3 nucleotides: TGCAGTGCTAGAGACGGCGGGGGAGTGGGCTATGGCTACACCTTC. Translation gives CSARDGGGVGYGYTF.